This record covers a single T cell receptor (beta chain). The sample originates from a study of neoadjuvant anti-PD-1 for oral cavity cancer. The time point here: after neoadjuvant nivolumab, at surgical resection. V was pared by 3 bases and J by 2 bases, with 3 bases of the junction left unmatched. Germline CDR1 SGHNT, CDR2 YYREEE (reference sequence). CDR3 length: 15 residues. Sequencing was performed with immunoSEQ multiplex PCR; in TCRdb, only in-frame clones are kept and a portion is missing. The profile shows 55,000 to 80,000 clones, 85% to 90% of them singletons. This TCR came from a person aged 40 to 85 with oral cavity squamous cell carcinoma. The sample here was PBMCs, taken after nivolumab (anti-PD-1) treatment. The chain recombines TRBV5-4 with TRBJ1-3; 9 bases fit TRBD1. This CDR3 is CASSSDRGTGNTIYF. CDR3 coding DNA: TGTGCCAGCAGCTCGGACAGGGGTACTGGAAACACCATATATTTT.